This T cell receptor beta chain was identified during a study of OX40 agonist ivuxolimab in advanced cancers. Across the whole study: Enrollees could have had prior anti-PD-1, anti-PD-L1 or anti-CTLA-4 therapy, which about 40% had received.

TCRdb's table, derived via immunoSEQ multiplex PCR, lists solely in-frame clones and lacks some. The table shows about 27,000 clones, with roughly 80% occurring only once. The ends lost 6 bases at V and 2 bases at J; junction bases unmatched: 3. The CDR3 covers 14 residues. The V gene's germline CDR1 is MNHEY and CDR2 SMNVEV (reference sequence). This sequence originates from an adult with an advanced solid tumor such as melanoma, head and neck, liver or kidney cancer. Sequencing used CD4+ or CD8+ T cells sorted from blood, obtained in a trial of the OX40 agonist ivuxolimab. The chain joins TRBV27 to TRBJ1-4, with 7 bases aligning to TRBD1. CDR3 coding DNA: TGTGCCAGCAGACCGACAGGGACTAATGAAAAACTGTTTTTT. This gives the protein CASRPTGTNEKLFF.